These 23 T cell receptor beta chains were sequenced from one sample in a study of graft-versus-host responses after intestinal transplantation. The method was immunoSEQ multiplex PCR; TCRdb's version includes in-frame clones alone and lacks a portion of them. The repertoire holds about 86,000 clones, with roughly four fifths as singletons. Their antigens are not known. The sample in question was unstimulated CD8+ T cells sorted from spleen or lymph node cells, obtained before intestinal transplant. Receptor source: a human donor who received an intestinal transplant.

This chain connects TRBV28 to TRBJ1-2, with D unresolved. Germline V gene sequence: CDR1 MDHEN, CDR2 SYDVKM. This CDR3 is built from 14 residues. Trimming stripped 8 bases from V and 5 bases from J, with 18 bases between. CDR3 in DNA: TGTGCCAGCCTCAAGACGGGCCAGTGGTATGGCTACACCTTC. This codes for CASLKTGQWYGYTF.

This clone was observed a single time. For the CDR3, the DNA is TGCGCCAGCAGCCAACGGGACAGGGGCTACCACGAGCAGTACTTC. As protein: CASSQRDRGYHEQYF. The chain combines TRBV4-1 with TRBJ2-7; TRBD1 agrees at 10 bases. The trim removed 2 bases at V and 5 bases at J, leaving 6 bases unmatched. The CDR3 runs 15 residues. Germline V CDR1 and CDR2: MGHRA, YSYEKL.

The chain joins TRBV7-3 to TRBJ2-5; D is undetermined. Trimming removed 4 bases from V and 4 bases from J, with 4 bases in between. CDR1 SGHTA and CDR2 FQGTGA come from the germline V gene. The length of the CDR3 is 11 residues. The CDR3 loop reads CASSSTETQYF. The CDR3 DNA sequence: TGTGCCAGCAGCTCGACAGAGACCCAGTACTTC.

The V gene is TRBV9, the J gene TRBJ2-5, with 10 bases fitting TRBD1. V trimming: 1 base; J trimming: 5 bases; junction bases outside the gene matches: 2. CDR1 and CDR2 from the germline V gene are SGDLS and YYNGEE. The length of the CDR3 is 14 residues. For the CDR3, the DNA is TGTGCCAGCAGCGTACTGGGACAGGGGGAGACCCAGTACTTC. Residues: CASSVLGQGETQYF. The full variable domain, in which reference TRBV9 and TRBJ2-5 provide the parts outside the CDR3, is DSGVTQTPKHLITATGQRVTLRCSPRSGDLSVYWYQQSLDQGLQFLIQYYNGEERAKGNILERFSAQQFPDLHSELNLSSLELGDSALYFCASSVLGQGETQYFGPGTRLLVL.

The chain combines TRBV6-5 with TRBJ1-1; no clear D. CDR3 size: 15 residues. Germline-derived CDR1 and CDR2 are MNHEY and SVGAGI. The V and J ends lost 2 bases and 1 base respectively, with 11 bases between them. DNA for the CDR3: TGTGCCAGCAGTTACCTCGACCCCAAGAACACTGAAGCTTTCTTT. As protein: CASSYLDPKNTEAFF.

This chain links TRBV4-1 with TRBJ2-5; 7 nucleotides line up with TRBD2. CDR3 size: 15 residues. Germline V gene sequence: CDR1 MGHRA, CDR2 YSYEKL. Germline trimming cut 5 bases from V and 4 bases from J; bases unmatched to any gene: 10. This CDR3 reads CASSELETSLETQYF. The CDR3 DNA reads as TGCGCCAGCAGCGAGCTCGAGACTAGCTTAGAGACCCAGTACTTC.

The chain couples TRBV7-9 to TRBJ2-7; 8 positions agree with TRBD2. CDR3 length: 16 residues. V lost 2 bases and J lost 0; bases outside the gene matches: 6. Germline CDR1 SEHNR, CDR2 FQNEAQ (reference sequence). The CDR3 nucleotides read TGTGCCAGCAGCTTAATAGCGGGGAAGGCCTCCTACGAGCAGTACTTC. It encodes CASSLIAGKASYEQYF. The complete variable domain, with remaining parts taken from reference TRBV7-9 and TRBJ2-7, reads DTGVSQNPRHKITKRGQNVTFRCDPISEHNRLYWYRQTLGQGPEFLTYFQNEAQLEKSRLLSDRFSAERPKGSFSTLEIQRTEQGDSAMYLCASSLIAGKASYEQYFGPGTRLTVT.

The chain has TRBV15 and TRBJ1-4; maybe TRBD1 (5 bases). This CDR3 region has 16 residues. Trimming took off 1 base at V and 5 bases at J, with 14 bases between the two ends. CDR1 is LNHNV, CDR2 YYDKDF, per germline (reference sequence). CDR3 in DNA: TGTGCCACCAGCAGAGTGGAGGGACCGCGGAATGAAAAACTGTTTTTT. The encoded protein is CATSRVEGPRNEKLFF.

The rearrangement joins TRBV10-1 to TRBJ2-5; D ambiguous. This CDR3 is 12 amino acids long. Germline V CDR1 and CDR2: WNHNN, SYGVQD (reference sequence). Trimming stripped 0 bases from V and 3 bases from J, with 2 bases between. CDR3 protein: CASSESEETQYF. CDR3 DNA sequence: TGCGCCAGCAGTGAGTCTGAAGAGACCCAGTACTTC.

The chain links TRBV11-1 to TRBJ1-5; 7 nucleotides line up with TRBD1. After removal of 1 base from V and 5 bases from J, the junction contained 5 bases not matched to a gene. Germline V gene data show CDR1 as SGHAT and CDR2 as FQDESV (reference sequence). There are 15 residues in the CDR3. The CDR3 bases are TGTGCCAGCAGCTTAGGGCAGGGGGGGGATCAGCCCCAGCATTTT. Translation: CASSLGQGGDQPQHF.

The CDR3 reads CSATGKETQYF. CDR3 DNA sequence: TGCAGTGCTACAGGCAAAGAGACCCAGTACTTC. The chain combines TRBV20-1 with TRBJ2-5; D remains ambiguous. CDR1 DFQATT and CDR2 SNEGSKA come from the germline V gene (reference sequence). The CDR3 is made up of 11 amino acids. With 4 bases removed from V and 3 bases from J, the gap between germline ends came to 6 bases.

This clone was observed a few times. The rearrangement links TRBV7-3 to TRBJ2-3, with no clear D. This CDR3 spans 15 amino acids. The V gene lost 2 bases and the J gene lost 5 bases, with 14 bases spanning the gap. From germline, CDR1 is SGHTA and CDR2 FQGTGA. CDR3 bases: TGTGCCAGCAGCTTAGGCAGTCCCGTACTAGATACGCAGTATTTT. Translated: CASSLGSPVLDTQYF.

The CDR3 sequence is CASSARDGTDTQYF. As DNA, the CDR3 is TGTGCCAGCAGCGCCCGGGACGGCACAGATACGCAGTATTTT. The rearrangement links TRBV9 to TRBJ2-3; D is tentatively TRBD1 or TRBD2 (5 bases each). The germline V gene encodes CDR1 SGDLS and CDR2 YYNGEE. V lost 3 bases and J lost 1, with 9 bases in between. This CDR3 comprises 14 residues.

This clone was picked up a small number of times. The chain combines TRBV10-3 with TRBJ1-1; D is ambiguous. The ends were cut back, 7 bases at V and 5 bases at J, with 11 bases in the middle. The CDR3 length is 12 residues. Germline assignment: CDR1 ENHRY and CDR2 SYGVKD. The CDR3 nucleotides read TGTGCCATCAAAGGCCGAGGGACTGAAGCTTTCTTT. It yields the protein CAIKGRGTEAFF.

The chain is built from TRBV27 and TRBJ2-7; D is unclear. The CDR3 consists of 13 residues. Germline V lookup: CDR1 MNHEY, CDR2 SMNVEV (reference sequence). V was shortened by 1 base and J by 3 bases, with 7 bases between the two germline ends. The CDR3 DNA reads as TGTGCCAGCAGTTTATTGTACAGCTACGAGCAGTACTTC. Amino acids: CASSLLYSYEQYF.

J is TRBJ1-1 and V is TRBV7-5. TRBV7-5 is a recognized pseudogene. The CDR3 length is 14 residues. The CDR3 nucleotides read TGTGTCAGAAGCTGGGGGGCTAGGAACACTGAAGCTTTCTTT. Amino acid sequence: CVRSWGARNTEAFF.

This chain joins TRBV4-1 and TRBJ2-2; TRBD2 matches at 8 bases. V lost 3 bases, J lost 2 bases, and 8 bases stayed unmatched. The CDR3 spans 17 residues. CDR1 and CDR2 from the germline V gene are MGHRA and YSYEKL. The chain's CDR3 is CASSHPALAGNTGELFF. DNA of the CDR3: TGCGCCAGCAGCCACCCGGCCCTAGCGGGTAACACCGGGGAGCTGTTTTTT.

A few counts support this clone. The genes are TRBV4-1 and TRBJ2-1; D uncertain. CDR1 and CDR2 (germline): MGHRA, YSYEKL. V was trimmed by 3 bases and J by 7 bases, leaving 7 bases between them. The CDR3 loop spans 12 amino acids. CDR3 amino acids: CASSQPRNEQFF. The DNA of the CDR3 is TGCGCCAGCAGCCAGCCGAGGAATGAGCAGTTCTTC.

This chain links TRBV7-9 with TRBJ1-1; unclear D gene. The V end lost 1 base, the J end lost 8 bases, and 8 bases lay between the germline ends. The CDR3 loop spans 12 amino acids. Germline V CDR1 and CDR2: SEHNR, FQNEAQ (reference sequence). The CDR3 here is CASSLVGGEAFF. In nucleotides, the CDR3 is TGTGCCAGCAGCTTAGTAGGCGGCGAAGCTTTCTTT.

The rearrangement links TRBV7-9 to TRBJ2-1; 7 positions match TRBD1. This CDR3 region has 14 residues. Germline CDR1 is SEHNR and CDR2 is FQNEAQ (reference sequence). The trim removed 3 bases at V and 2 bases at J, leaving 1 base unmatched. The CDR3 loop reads CASSLGTAYNEQFF. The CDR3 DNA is TGTGCCAGCAGCTTGGGGACAGCCTACAATGAGCAGTTCTTC. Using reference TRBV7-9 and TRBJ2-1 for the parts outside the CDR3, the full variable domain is DTGVSQNPRHKITKRGQNVTFRCDPISEHNRLYWYRQTLGQGPEFLTYFQNEAQLEKSRLLSDRFSAERPKGSFSTLEIQRTEQGDSAMYLCASSLGTAYNEQFFGPGTRLTVL.

DNA of the CDR3: TGTGCCAGCAGTTTTAACACCGGGGAGCTGTTTTTT. The encoded protein is CASSFNTGELFF. This chain connects TRBV27 to TRBJ2-2; D call uncertain. The CDR3 is 12 residues long. The germline gives CDR1 MNHEY, CDR2 SMNVEV (reference sequence). Trimming took off 3 bases at V and 2 bases at J, with 1 base between the two ends.

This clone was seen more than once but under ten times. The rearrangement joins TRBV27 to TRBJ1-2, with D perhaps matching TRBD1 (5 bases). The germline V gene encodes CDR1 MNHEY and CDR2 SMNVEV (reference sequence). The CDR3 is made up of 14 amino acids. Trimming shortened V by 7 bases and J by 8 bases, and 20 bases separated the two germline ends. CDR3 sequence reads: CASKFGTEDAGYTF. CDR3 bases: TGTGCCAGCAAATTCGGGACCGAGGACGCGGGCTACACCTTC.

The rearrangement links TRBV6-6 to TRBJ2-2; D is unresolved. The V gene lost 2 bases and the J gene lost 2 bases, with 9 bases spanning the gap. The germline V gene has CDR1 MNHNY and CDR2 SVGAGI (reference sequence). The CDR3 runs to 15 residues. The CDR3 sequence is CASSYDPENTGELFF. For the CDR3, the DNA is TGTGCCAGCAGTTACGATCCGGAAAACACCGGGGAGCTGTTTTTT.